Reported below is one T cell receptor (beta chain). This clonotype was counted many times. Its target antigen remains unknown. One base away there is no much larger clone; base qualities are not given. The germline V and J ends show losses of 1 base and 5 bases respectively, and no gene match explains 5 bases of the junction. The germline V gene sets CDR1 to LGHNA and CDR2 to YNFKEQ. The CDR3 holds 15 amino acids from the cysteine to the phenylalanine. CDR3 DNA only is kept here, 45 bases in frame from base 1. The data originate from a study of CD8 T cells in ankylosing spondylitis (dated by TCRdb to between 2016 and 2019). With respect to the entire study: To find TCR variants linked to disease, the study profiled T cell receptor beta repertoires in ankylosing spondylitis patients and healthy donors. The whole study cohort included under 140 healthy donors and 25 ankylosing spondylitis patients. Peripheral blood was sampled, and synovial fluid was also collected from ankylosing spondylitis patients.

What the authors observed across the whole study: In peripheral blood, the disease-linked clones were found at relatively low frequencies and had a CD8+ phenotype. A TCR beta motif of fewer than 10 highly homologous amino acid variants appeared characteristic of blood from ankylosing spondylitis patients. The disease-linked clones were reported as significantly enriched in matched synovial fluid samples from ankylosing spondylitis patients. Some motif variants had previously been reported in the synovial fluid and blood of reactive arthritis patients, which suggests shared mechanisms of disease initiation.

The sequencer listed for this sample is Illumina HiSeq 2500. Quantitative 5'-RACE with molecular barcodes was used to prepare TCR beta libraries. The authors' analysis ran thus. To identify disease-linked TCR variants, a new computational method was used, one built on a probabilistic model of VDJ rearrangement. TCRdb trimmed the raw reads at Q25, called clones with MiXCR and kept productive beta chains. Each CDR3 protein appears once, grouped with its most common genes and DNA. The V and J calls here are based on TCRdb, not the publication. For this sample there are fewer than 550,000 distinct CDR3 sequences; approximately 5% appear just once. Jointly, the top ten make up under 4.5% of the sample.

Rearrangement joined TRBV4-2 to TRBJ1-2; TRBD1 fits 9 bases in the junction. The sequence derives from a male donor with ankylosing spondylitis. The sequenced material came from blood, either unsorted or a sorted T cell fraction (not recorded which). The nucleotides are TGTGCCAGCAGCCAAGCGCTAGGACAGGGGTATGGCTACACCTTC. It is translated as CASSQALGQGYGYTF.